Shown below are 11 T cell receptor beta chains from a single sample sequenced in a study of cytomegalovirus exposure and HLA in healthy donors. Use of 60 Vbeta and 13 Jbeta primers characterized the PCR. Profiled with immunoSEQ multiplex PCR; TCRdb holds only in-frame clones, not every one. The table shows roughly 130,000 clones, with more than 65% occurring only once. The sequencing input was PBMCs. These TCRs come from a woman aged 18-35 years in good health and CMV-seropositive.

The CDR3 DNA sequence: TGTGCCAGCACCATAACAGGGGCAGATACGCAGTATTTT. As protein: CASTITGADTQYF. This chain uses TRBV5-4 with TRBJ2-3, with 7 bases fitting TRBD1. The V and J ends lost 6 bases and 4 bases, in that order; junction bases with no gene match: 5. Germline assignment: CDR1 SGHNT and CDR2 YYREEE (reference sequence). The CDR3 is made up of 13 amino acids.

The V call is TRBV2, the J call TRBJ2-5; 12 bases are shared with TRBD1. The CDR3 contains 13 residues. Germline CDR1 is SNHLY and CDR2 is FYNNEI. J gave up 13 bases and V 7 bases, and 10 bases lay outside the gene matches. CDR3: CASIRDRGHLGYF. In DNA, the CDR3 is TGTGCCAGCATCCGGGACAGGGGGCATTTGGGGTACTTC.

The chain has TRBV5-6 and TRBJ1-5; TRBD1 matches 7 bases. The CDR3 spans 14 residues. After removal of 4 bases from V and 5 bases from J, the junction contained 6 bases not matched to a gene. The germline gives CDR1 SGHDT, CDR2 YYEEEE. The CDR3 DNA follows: TGTGCCAGCAGCCAGGGGGTAGGGGATCAGCCCCAGCATTTT. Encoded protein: CASSQGVGDQPQHF.

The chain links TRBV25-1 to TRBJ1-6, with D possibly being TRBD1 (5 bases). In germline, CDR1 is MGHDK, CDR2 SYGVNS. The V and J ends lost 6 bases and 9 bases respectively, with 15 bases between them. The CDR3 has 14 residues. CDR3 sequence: CASSPPGVASPLHF. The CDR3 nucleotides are TGTGCCAGCAGCCCGCCGGGGGTGGCTTCACCCCTCCACTTT.

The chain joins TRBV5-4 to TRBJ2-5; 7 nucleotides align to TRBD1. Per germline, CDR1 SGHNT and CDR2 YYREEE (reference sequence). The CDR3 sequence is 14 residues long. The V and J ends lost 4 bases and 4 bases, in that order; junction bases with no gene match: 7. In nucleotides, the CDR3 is TGTGCCAGCAGCCCTGCCCAGGGGGTAGAGACCCAGTACTTC. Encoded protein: CASSPAQGVETQYF.

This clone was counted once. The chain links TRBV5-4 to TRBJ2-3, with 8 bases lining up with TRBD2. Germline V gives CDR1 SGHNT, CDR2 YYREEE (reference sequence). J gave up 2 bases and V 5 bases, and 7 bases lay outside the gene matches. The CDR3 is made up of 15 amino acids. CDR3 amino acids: CASRGSGGLTDTQYF. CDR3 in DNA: TGTGCCAGCAGGGGGAGCGGGGGACTCACAGATACGCAGTATTTT.

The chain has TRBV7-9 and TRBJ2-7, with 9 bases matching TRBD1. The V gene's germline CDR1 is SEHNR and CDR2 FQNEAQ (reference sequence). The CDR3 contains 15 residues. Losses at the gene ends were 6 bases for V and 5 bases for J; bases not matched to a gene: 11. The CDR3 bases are TGTGCCAGCAGTTCAACGGGACAGGGAATACACGAGCAGTACTTC. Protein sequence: CASSSTGQGIHEQYF.

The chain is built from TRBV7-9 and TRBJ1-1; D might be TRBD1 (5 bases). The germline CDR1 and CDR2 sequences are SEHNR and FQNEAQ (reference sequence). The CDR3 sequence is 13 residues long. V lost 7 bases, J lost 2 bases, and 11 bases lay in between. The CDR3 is CASIGQGNTEAFF. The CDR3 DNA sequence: TGTGCCAGCATTGGGCAGGGCAACACTGAAGCTTTCTTT.

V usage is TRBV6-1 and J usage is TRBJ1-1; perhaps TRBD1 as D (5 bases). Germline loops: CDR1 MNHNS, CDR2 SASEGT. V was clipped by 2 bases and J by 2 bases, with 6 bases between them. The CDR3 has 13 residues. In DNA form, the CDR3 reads TGTGCCAGCAGTGAACGGACAAACACTGAAGCTTTCTTT. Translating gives CASSERTNTEAFF.

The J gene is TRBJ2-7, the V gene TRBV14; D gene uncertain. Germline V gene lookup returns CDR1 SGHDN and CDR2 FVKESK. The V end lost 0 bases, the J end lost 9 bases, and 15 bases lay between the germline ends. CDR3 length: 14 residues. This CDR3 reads CASSQERWSLGQYF. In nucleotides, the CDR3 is TGTGCCAGCAGCCAAGAGAGGTGGAGCCTGGGGCAGTACTTC.

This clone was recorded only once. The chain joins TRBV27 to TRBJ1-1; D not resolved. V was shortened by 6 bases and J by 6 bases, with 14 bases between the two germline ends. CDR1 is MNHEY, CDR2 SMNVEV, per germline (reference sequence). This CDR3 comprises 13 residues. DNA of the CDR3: TGTGCCAGCAGGGAGCTCGGGAGTCCTGAAGCTTTCTTT. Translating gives CASRELGSPEAFF.